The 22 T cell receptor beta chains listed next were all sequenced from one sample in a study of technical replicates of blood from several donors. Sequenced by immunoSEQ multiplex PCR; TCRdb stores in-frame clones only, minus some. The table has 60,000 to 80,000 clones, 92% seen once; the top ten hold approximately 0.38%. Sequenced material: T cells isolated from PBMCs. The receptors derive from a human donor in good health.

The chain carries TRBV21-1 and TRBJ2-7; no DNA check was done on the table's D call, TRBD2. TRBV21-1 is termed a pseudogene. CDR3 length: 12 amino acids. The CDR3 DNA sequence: TGTGCCAGCAGCAAAGATAGAGAGGAGCAGTACTTC. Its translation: CASSKDREEQYF.

This CDR3 reads CASSFFGNTEAFF. The CDR3 region has the DNA TGTGCCAGCAGCTTCTTCGGTAACACTGAAGCTTTCTTT. The chain is built from TRBV7-2 and TRBJ1-1; D not certain. This CDR3 is built from 13 residues. Germline V gives CDR1 SGHTA, CDR2 FQGNSA. Trimming removed 3 bases from V and 2 bases from J, with 7 bases in between.

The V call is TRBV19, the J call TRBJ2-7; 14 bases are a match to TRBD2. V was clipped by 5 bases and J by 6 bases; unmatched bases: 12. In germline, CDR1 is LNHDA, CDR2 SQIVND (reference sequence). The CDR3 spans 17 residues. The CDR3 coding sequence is TGTGCCAGTAGTCTACTCCCGCCGGGACTAGCGGGAGCCGAGCAGTACTTC. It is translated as CASSLLPPGLAGAEQYF.

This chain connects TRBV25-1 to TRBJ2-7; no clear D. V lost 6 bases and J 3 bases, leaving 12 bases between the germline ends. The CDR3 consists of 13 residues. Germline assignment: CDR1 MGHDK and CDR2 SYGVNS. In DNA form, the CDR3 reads TGTGCCAGCAGCGAAGGAACAGTCTACGAGCAGTACTTC. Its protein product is CASSEGTVYEQYF.

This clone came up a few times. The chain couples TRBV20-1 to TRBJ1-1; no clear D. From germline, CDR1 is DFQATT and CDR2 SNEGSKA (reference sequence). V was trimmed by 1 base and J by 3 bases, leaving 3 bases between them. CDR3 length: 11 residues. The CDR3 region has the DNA TGCAGTGCTAGAGCCGACACTGAAGCTTTCTTT. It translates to CSARADTEAFF.

Here the CDR3 reads CASSEGTSGTYEQYF. DNA for the CDR3: TGTGCCAGCAGCGAAGGGACTAGCGGGACCTACGAGCAGTACTTC. The V and J genes are TRBV9 and TRBJ2-7; 13 bases match TRBD2. This CDR3 has 15 amino acids. The V gene's germline CDR1 is SGDLS and CDR2 YYNGEE. V lost 3 bases and J lost 2; bases outside the gene matches: 2. Based on the CDR3 plus reference TRBV9 and TRBJ2-7, the full variable domain is DSGVTQTPKHLITATGQRVTLRCSPRSGDLSVYWYQQSLDQGLQFLIQYYNGEERAKGNILERFSAQQFPDLHSELNLSSLELGDSALYFCASSEGTSGTYEQYFGPGTRLTVT.

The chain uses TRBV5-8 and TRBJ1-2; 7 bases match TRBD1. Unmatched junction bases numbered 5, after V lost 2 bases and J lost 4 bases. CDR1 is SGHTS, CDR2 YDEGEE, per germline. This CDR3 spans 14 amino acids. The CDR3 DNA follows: TGTGCCAGCAGCTTCAATCCAGGGGGCTATGGCTACACCTTC. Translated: CASSFNPGGYGYTF.

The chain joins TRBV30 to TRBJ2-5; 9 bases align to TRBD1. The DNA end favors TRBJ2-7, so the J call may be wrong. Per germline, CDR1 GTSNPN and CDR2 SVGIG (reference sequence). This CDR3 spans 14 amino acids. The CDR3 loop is CAWSHRTGAYEQYF. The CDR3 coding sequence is TGTGCCTGGAGTCATAGGACAGGGGCCTACGAGCAGTACTTC.

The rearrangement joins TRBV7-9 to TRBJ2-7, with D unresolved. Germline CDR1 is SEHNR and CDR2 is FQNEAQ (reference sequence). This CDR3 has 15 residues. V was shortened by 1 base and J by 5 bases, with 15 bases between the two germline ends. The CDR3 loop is CASSLGSGPVDEQYF. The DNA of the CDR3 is TGTGCCAGCAGCTTAGGTTCCGGTCCCGTGGACGAGCAGTACTTC.

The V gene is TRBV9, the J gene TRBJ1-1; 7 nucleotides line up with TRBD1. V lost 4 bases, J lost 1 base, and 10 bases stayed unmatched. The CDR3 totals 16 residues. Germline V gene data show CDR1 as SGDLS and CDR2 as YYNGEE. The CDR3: CASSSLWGDRNTEAFF. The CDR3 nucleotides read TGTGCCAGCAGCTCGCTATGGGGGGACAGGAACACTGAAGCTTTCTTT.

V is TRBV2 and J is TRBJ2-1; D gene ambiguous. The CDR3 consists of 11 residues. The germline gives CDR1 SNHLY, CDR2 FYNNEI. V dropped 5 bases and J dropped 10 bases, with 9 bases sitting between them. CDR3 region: CASSPRAEQFF. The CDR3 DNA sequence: TGTGCCAGCAGTCCCAGAGCGGAGCAGTTCTTC.

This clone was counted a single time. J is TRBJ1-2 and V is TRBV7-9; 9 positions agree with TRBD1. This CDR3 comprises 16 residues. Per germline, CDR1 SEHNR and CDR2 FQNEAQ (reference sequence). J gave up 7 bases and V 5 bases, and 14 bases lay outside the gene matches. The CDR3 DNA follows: TGTGCCAGCAGCATCACATCCGGGACAGGGCTCAGTGGCTACACCTTC. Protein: CASSITSGTGLSGYTF.

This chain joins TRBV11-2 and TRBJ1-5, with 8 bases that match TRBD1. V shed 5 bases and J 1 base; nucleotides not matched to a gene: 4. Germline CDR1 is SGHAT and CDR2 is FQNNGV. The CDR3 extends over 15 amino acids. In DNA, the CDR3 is TGTGCCAGCAGCCTCGGGACAGGCAGCAATCAGCCCCAGCATTTT. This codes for CASSLGTGSNQPQHF.

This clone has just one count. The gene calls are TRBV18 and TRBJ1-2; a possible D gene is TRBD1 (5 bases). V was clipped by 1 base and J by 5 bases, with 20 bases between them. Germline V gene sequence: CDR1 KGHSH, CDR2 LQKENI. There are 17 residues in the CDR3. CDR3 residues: CASSPRVGPAGWYGYTF. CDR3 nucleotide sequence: TGTGCCAGCTCACCACGAGTTGGCCCTGCAGGGTGGTATGGCTACACCTTC.

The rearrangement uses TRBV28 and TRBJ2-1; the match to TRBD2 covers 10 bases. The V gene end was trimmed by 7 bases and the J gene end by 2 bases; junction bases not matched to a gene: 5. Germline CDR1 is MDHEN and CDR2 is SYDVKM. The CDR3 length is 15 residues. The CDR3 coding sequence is TGTGCCAGCACATCCACTAGCGGGACCTACAATGAGCAGTTCTTC. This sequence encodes CASTSTSGTYNEQFF.

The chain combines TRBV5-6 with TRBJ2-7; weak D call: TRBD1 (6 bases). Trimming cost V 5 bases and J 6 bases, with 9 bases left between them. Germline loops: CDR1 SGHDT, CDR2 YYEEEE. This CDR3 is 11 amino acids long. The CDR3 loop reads CASRKGVEQYF. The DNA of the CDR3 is TGTGCCAGCAGAAAGGGGGTCGAGCAGTACTTC.

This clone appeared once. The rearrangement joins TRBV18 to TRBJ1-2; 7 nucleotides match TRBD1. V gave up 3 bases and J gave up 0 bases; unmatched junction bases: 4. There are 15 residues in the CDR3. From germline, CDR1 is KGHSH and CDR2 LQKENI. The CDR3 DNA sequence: TGTGCCAGCTCACCGCGACAGGGCGCTAACTATGGCTACACCTTC. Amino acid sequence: CASSPRQGANYGYTF.

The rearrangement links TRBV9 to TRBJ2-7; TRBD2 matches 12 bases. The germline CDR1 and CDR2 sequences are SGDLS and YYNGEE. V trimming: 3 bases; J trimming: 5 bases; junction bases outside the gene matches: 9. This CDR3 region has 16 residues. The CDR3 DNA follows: TGTGCCAGCAGCGCGTACTCCGGGACTAGCGGGCACGAGCAGTACTTC. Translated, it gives CASSAYSGTSGHEQYF.

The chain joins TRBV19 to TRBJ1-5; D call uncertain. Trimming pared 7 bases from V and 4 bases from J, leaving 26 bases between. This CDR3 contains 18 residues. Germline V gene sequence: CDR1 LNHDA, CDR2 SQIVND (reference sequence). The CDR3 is CASKSSEGISLANQPQHF. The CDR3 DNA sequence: TGTGCCAGTAAGAGTTCCGAGGGAATAAGCCTAGCAAATCAGCCCCAGCATTTT.

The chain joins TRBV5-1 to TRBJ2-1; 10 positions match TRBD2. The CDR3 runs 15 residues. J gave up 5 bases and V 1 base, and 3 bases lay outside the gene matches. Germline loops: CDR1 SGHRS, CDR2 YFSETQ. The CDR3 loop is CASSLKTSGDNEQFF. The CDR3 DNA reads TGCGCCAGCAGCTTGAAAACTAGCGGGGACAATGAGCAGTTCTTC.

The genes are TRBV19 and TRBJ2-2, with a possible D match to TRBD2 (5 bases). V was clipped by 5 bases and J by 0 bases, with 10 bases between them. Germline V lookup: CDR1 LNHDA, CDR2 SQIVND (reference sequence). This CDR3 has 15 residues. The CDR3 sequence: CASSFGLTNTGELFF. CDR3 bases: TGTGCCAGTAGTTTCGGACTTACGAACACCGGGGAGCTGTTTTTT.

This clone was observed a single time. Here the CDR3 reads CASSSGGGGITDTQYF. The CDR3 DNA follows: TGTGCCAGCAGCTCTGGGGGGGGAGGGATCACAGATACGCAGTATTTT. The chain uses TRBV9 and TRBJ2-3; 7 nucleotides align to TRBD2. CDR1 is SGDLS and CDR2 is YYNGEE in the germline V gene. Trimming removed 4 bases from V and 2 bases from J; junction bases left unmatched: 10. This CDR3 region has 16 residues.